The clone carrying this T cell receptor (beta chain) was recorded many times. What it recognizes is unknown. This entry is derived from a study of T-cell memory formation after mild COVID-19. Study-level findings and limits: Among contracting clones, CD4+ were mainly CM/EM and CD8+ enriched in EMRA. Whether day 37 second-wave clones are SARS-CoV-2-specific was not confirmed. CD4+ bias marked clones expanding day 15 to 37, unlike balanced contracting clones.

This CDR3 spans 14 amino acids. Germline-derived CDR1 and CDR2 are SGHTA and FQGNSA. V shed 5 bases and J 0 bases; nucleotides not matched to a gene: 2. TCRdb ran MiXCR on the 5' RACE reads and lists one entry per CDR3 protein. This sample carries over 150,000 distinct CDR3 sequences, 13% of them seen once, and the ten largest clones take approximately 3.4%. This receptor was obtained from a man aged 18 to 29 who had mild COVID-19 (a few samples of this study predate the infection). Cell type and time point are not known. The sample consisted of PBMCs or a T cell subset sorted from them (not recorded which). This rearrangement joins TRBV7-2 to TRBJ2-7, with 9 bases that match TRBD2. CDR3 sequence (DNA): TGTGCCAGCAGCCAACTAGCGGGCTCCTACGAGCAGTACTTC. It is translated as CASSQLAGSYEQYF.